Following are 21 T cell receptor beta chains from one sample sequenced in a study of blood T cell repertoires in COVID-19. Assay: immunoSEQ multiplex PCR; the TCRdb copy retains only in-frame clones and omits some. The sample contains about 160,000 clones, about 86% of which appear only once. Input material: PBMCs or T cells enriched from blood (not recorded which). These receptors all stem from a man aged 45-60 years who had recovered from COVID-19.

The J gene is TRBJ1-1, the V gene TRBV5-1; the D is unclear. Trimming removed 5 bases from V and 1 base from J, with 6 bases in between. CDR1 SGHRS and CDR2 YFSETQ come from the germline V gene. The CDR3 is 12 residues long. The CDR3 bases are TGCGCCAGCAGTGGAGGGAACACTGAAGCTTTCTTT. It is translated as CASSGGNTEAFF.

The gene calls are TRBV5-5 and TRBJ1-1; the match to TRBD1 covers 8 bases. The length of the CDR3 is 16 residues. Looked up from germline, CDR1 is SGHKS and CDR2 is YYEKEE (reference sequence). V lost 2 bases and J lost 1; bases outside the gene matches: 7. CDR3 loop: CASSLLQGAPNTEAFF. The CDR3 nucleotides read TGTGCCAGCAGCTTACTCCAGGGGGCGCCGAACACTGAAGCTTTCTTT.

V usage is TRBV30 and J usage is TRBJ2-2; perhaps TRBD1 as D (5 bases). This CDR3 is built from 13 residues. V was shortened by 7 bases and J by 6 bases, with 15 bases between the two germline ends. Germline CDR1 and CDR2: GTSNPN and SVGIG (reference sequence). The CDR3 protein is CASSQDGAGELFF. The DNA of the CDR3 is TGTGCCTCCTCACAGGACGGCGCCGGGGAGCTGTTTTTT.

The chain employs TRBV2 and TRBJ2-5; no clear D gene. Between the trimmed V and J ends, which lost 7 bases and 5 bases, there was a span of 11 bases. This CDR3 contains 12 residues. Per germline, CDR1 SNHLY and CDR2 FYNNEI. DNA for the CDR3: TGTGCCAGCAATCCTAGAACCGAGACCCAGTACTTC. Its protein is CASNPRTETQYF.

This clone showed up just a few times. V gene TRBV3-1 (or the pseudogene TRBV3-2) combines with J gene TRBJ2-1; a weak D match, TRBD2 (8 bases). Germline V gene data show CDR1 as LGHDT and CDR2 as YNNKEL (reference sequence). Trimming removed 4 bases from V and 4 bases from J, with 17 bases in between. The CDR3 has 16 amino acids. The CDR3 DNA sequence: TGTGCCAGCAGCCCAGGGGGACTAGTCTTTTACAATGAGCAGTTCTTC. Its translation is CASSPGGLVFYNEQFF.

V gene TRBV5-6 combines with J gene TRBJ1-5; D uncertain. Germline V gene lookup returns CDR1 SGHDT and CDR2 YYEEEE. With 3 bases removed from V and 1 base from J, the gap between germline ends came to 11 bases. The CDR3 covers 15 residues. For the CDR3, the DNA is TGTGCCAGCAGCTCTATAGCAGCGAGCAATCAGCCCCAGCATTTT. Amino acid sequence: CASSSIAASNQPQHF.

The chain couples TRBV10-3 to TRBJ2-1; 9 bases match TRBD2. CDR1 is ENHRY and CDR2 is SYGVKD in the germline V gene. This CDR3 region has 14 residues. Trimming at V came to 5 bases and at J to 5 bases, leaving 4 bases not matched to a gene. The CDR3 DNA reads as TGTGCCATCAGTATCGCGGGGGGGGACAATGAGCAGTTCTTC. Its translation is CAISIAGGDNEQFF.

The J gene is TRBJ1-1, the V gene TRBV7-9, with D unclear. V dropped 5 bases and J dropped 9 bases, with 19 bases sitting between them. The CDR3 extends over 14 amino acids. The germline V gene has CDR1 SEHNR and CDR2 FQNEAQ (reference sequence). This CDR3 is CASSRGGFEGKAFF. Here the CDR3 DNA reads TGTGCCAGCAGCCGAGGCGGGTTTGAAGGTAAAGCTTTCTTT.

The CDR3 DNA reads as TGTGCCAGCAGCCAAGGCGGAAGCTCCTACGAGCAGTACTTC. Protein: CASSQGGSSYEQYF. V and J are TRBV4-2 and TRBJ2-7; D is uncertain. The CDR3 spans 14 residues. V lost 1 base and J 0 bases, leaving 7 bases between the germline ends. Germline V lookup: CDR1 LGHNA, CDR2 YNFKEQ.

J is TRBJ1-5 and V is TRBV28, with 10 positions matching TRBD1. The germline V gene encodes CDR1 MDHEN and CDR2 SYDVKM. CDR3 size: 15 residues. The ends lost 5 bases at V and 8 bases at J; junction bases unmatched: 9. The chain's CDR3 is CASSPTGGQGKPQHF. In DNA, the CDR3 is TGTGCCAGCAGTCCCACGGGGGGACAGGGGAAGCCCCAGCATTTT.

This clone was picked up a small number of times. The chain has TRBV5-1 and TRBJ1-1; D not certain. This CDR3 has 12 amino acids. CDR1 is SGHRS, CDR2 YFSETQ, per germline. V was pared by 5 bases and J by 0 bases, with 5 bases between. CDR3: CASRQLNTEAFF. In nucleotides, the CDR3 is TGCGCCAGCAGACAGTTGAACACTGAAGCTTTCTTT.

This clone is a singleton in its sample. This sequence joins TRBV21-1 and TRBJ2-7; TRBD1, as called in the table, went unchecked against the DNA. TRBV21-1 is classified as a pseudogene. The CDR3 contains 15 residues. The CDR3 loop reads CASSKACRGRYEQYF. Written as DNA, the CDR3 is TGTGCCAGCAGCAAAGCTTGCAGGGGGCGCTACGAGCAGTACTTC.

The V call is TRBV5-8, the J call TRBJ2-7, with no clear D. V lost 0 bases and J lost 1, with 8 bases in between. The CDR3 totals 14 residues. Germline V gene lookup returns CDR1 SGHTS and CDR2 YDEGEE. CDR3 bases: TGTGCCAGCAGCTTGGTAGCTAGGTCCTACGAGCAGTACTTC. Translated: CASSLVARSYEQYF.

This sequence joins TRBV6-1 and TRBJ1-4; 8 bases are a match to TRBD1. Per germline, CDR1 MNHNS and CDR2 SASEGT. The CDR3 loop spans 17 amino acids. V was clipped by 4 bases and J by 7 bases; unmatched bases: 14. CDR3 DNA: TGTGCCAGCAGTGCACCGGGACAGGTTAAACGGGGTGAAAAACTGTTTTTT. It specifies CASSAPGQVKRGEKLFF.

The chain links TRBV5-1 to TRBJ2-3, with D maybe TRBD1 (5 bases). CDR1 and CDR2 from the germline V gene are SGHRS and YFSETQ. Trimming stripped 6 bases from V and 4 bases from J, with 15 bases between. This CDR3 contains 14 residues. CDR3 DNA sequence: TGCGCCAGCAATGGCCCTGTAGGGGCAGATACGCAGTATTTT. Residues: CASNGPVGADTQYF. Looking up the rest from reference TRBV5-1 and TRBJ2-3 gives the full variable domain: KAGVTQTPRYLIKTRGQQVTLSCSPISGHRSVSWYQQTPGQGLQFLFEYFSETQRNKGNFPGRFSGRQFSNSRSEMNVSTLELGDSALYLCASNGPVGADTQYFGPGTRLTVL.

A word on this clone: The identical CDR3 is also encoded by other nucleotide sequences in the sample. This CDR3 reads CASSIQGSSYEQYF. CDR3 DNA sequence: TGTGCCAGTAGTATTCAGGGTAGCTCCTACGAGCAGTACTTC. The chain couples TRBV19 to TRBJ2-7; a weak D match, TRBD1 (5 bases). Trimming left V 3 bases short and J 0 bases short, with 9 bases between. CDR3 length: 14 residues. Germline V gene sequence: CDR1 LNHDA, CDR2 SQIVND (reference sequence). The full variable domain, completed using reference TRBV19 and TRBJ2-7, is DGGITQSPKYLFRKEGQNVTLSCEQNLNHDAMYWYRQDPGQGLRLIYYSQIVNDFQKGDIAEGYSVSREKKESFPLTVTSAQKNPTAFYLCASSIQGSSYEQYFGPGTRLTVT.

The chain joins TRBV9 to TRBJ1-3, with D unclear. This CDR3 has 15 amino acids. V was shortened by 4 bases and J by 2 bases, with 13 bases between the two germline ends. Germline CDR1 SGDLS, CDR2 YYNGEE. This chain's CDR3 is CASSPATLTGNTIYF. The CDR3 coding sequence is TGTGCCAGCAGCCCCGCGACACTTACTGGAAACACCATATATTTT.

The chain employs TRBV11-1 and TRBJ1-1; 7 bases fit TRBD1. With V trimmed by 4 bases and J by 4 bases, 9 bases remained unmatched. Germline CDR1 and CDR2: SGHAT and FQDESV (reference sequence). This CDR3 region has 15 residues. CDR3 amino acids: CASSSLGQAGTEAFF. The CDR3 nucleotides read TGTGCCAGCAGCTCATTAGGACAGGCGGGCACTGAAGCTTTCTTT. Full variable domain (missing parts from reference TRBV11-1 and TRBJ1-1): EAEVAQSPRYKITEKSQAVAFWCDPISGHATLYWYRQILGQGPELLVQFQDESVVDDSQLPKDRFSAERLKGVDSTLKIQPAELGDSAMYLCASSSLGQAGTEAFFGQGTRLTVV.

The rearrangement joins TRBV30 to TRBJ1-5, with D possibly being TRBD1 (6 bases). The germline V gene has CDR1 GTSNPN and CDR2 SVGIG (reference sequence). The CDR3 is made up of 14 amino acids. Trimming took 1 base from V and 2 from J, leaving 9 bases between them. The CDR3 DNA reads TGTGCCTGGAGTGGAGGGGGAGGCAATCAGCCCCAGCATTTT. It encodes CAWSGGGGNQPQHF.

The CDR3 nucleotides are TGTGCCAGTAGTATAGTACTGAAAGAGACCCAGTACTTC. It is translated as CASSIVLKETQYF. V usage is TRBV19 and J usage is TRBJ2-5; D unresolved. The germline V gene encodes CDR1 LNHDA and CDR2 SQIVND (reference sequence). There are 13 residues in the CDR3. Trimming removed 1 base at V and 3 bases at J, with 6 bases between.

The chain combines TRBV11-2 with TRBJ2-2, with 8 bases matching TRBD2. The CDR3 contains 16 residues. Germline V gene data show CDR1 as SGHAT and CDR2 as FQNNGV. Trimming cost V 6 bases and J 2 bases; bases outside gene matches: 8. As DNA, the CDR3 is TGTGCCAGCAGTTCAAGCGGGGGCCTTAACACCGGGGAGCTGTTTTTT. Translation gives CASSSSGGLNTGELFF.